This T cell receptor beta chain appears in the sequencing data of a study of molecular identifiers for immune sequencing clone quantification. Study results and limitations: Clones of above 20 RNA copies carried over 98% of effector molecules; in naive cells they carried under 1%.

TCRdb passed the PCR reads through MiXCR, listing each CDR3 protein once. The sample yields some 100,000 distinct CDR3 sequences, roughly a third seen once. As CD8+CD4-CCR7+CD45RA+ cells, naive CD8 T cells were sorted. The V gene lost 5 bases and the J gene lost 3 bases, with 18 bases spanning the gap. CDR1 is SEHNR and CDR2 is FQNEAQ in the germline V gene (reference sequence). CDR3 length: 16 residues. Concerning this clonotype itself: Its antigen is as yet unknown.

The receptor was isolated from a human donor in good health. Some libraries in this study had Jurkat cell RNA spiked in. The chain has TRBV7-9 and TRBJ2-3; weak D call: TRBD1 (5 bases). The sample was naive CD8+ T cells from blood, with Jurkat cell RNA spiked in. Subset here: FACS-sorted CD8+CD4-CCR7+CD45RA+ naive T cells. CDR3 bases: TGTGCCAGCAGCATTCTACAGGTTTACGGGACAGATACGCAGTATTTT. It codes for CASSILQVYGTDTQYF.